Listed here are 24 T cell receptor beta chains from one sample, sequenced in a study of Graves' ophthalmopathy and Graves' hyperthyroidism. RNA served as the template for amplifying TCR beta CDR3 regions. Scientists carried out first-round RT-PCR using HTBI primers and then a second-round multiplex PCR. TCRdb re-called the multiplex PCR reads through MiXCR, storing one row per CDR3 protein. The table has about 660,000 distinct CDR3 sequences, over 40% seen once. Sequencing was performed on peripheral blood. The receptor source for this set is an adult man with Graves' ophthalmopathy.

As to this clonotype: A read error may account for a junction end that differs from germline. The CDR3 loop is CASSLSRQGYTF. The CDR3, as DNA: TGTGCCAGCAGCCTCTCCAGGCAGGGCTACACCTTC. The chain links TRBV10-2 to TRBJ1-2, with D unresolved. CDR1 is WSHSY, CDR2 SAAADI, per germline. This CDR3 has 12 amino acids.

This chain connects TRBV29-1 to TRBJ1-3, with D maybe TRBD1 (5 bases). Between the trimmed V and J ends, which lost 6 bases and 0 bases, there was a span of 12 bases. The germline CDR1 and CDR2 sequences are SQVTM and ANQGSEA. The CDR3 extends over 14 amino acids. The CDR3 reads CSVLGQSSGNTIYF. Written as DNA, the CDR3 is TGCAGCGTCCTGGGGCAGTCCTCTGGAAACACCATATATTTT.

The V and J genes are TRBV29-1 and TRBJ1-4; 8 bases are shared with TRBD1. After removal of 3 bases from V and 8 bases from J, the junction contained 5 bases not matched to a gene. CDR3 length equals 13 residues. From germline, CDR1 is SQVTM and CDR2 ANQGSEA. The chain's CDR3 is CSVDLTGDEKLFF. DNA of the CDR3: TGCAGCGTTGACTTGACAGGGGACGAAAAACTGTTTTTT.

This clonotype was observed many times. The V gene is TRBV7-3, the J gene TRBJ1-1; D is ambiguous. The CDR3 length is 14 residues. V was shortened by 1 base and J by 1 base, with 7 bases between the two germline ends. The germline gives CDR1 SGHTA, CDR2 FQGTGA. DNA of the CDR3: TGTGCCAGCAGCTTAAGTGCAGGGAACACTGAAGCTTTCTTT. Protein product: CASSLSAGNTEAFF.

This clonotype was picked up many times. J is TRBJ2-7 and V is TRBV7-9; TRBD1 matches 8 bases. The CDR3 has 13 amino acids. Germline CDR1 and CDR2: SEHNR and FQNEAQ (reference sequence). J was trimmed by 5 bases and V by 2 bases; bases with no gene match: 2. The CDR3 loop is CASSLRQGNEQYF. The CDR3 nucleotides are TGTGCCAGCAGCTTAAGACAGGGGAACGAGCAGTACTTC.

Ten or more counts support this clonotype. The V call is TRBV24-1, the J call TRBJ1-1; no clear D. Trimming shortened V by 1 base and J by 7 bases, and 9 bases separated the two germline ends. This CDR3 has 13 residues. The germline gives CDR1 KGHDR, CDR2 SFDVKD. CDR3 bases: TGTGCCACCAGTGATTTTACCGGGTTTGAAGCTTTCTTT. Its protein is CATSDFTGFEAFF.

The chain carries TRBV2 and TRBJ1-5; 7 nucleotides match TRBD1. This CDR3 contains 14 residues. V was clipped by 7 bases and J by 11 bases; unmatched bases: 14. Germline loops: CDR1 SNHLY, CDR2 FYNNEI. The CDR3 DNA reads as TGTGCCAGCAAAATAAGACAGGGCCAAGAGACCCAGCATTTT. Translating it yields CASKIRQGQETQHF.

This clonotype came up many times. The chain combines TRBV7-9 with TRBJ1-1; possible D gene TRBD1, 5 bases. Germline CDR1 and CDR2: SEHNR and FQNEAQ (reference sequence). The CDR3 is 15 residues long. V was pared by 3 bases and J by 9 bases, with 20 bases between. CDR3 in amino acids: CASSFEGTGARKAFF. The CDR3 coding sequence is TGTGCCAGCAGCTTCGAGGGGACCGGGGCTAGGAAAGCTTTCTTT.

This rearrangement joins TRBV24-1 to TRBJ1-1; D remains unclear. The V gene lost 7 bases and the J gene lost 11 bases, with 16 bases spanning the gap. CDR1 and CDR2 (germline): KGHDR, SFDVKD. This CDR3 has 12 amino acids. The CDR3 bases are TGTGCCACCAGCAGTTACTCGGGCGAGGCTTTCTTT. This translates into CATSSYSGEAFF.

About this clonotype itself: This clone may be a read error of a much larger clone one base away. V and J are TRBV24-1 and TRBJ2-2; no firm D call. Germline-derived CDR1 and CDR2 are KGHDR and SFDVKD. The CDR3 has 13 residues. The DNA for the CDR3 is TGTGCCGCCAGTGATTTGTTCACCGGGGAGCTGTTTTTT. It translates to CAASDLFTGELFF.

On this clonotype: The junction departs from the called germline gene at one end, perhaps through a read error. The chain combines TRBV9 with TRBJ2-5; D may be TRBD2 (7 bases). The germline CDR1 and CDR2 sequences are SGDLS and YYNGEE. The CDR3 contains 16 residues. DNA for the CDR3: TGTACCAGCAGTTTGGTAGGAGGGAGGGGGCAAGAGACCCAGTACTTC. Its translation: CTSSLVGGRGQETQYF.

Of note for this clonotype: One end of the junction is discordant with germline, which a read error may explain. The chain uses TRBV24-1 and TRBJ1-1, with TRBD1 as a possible D gene (6 bases). Per germline, CDR1 KGHDR and CDR2 SFDVKD. The CDR3 contains 11 residues. CDR3: CAPRGNTEAFF. CDR3 sequence (DNA): TGTGCCCCCAGGGGCAACACTGAAGCTTTCTTT.

This clonotype was seen many times. The chain employs TRBV7-9 and TRBJ1-1, with a possible D match to TRBD1 (5 bases). The V end was cut by 5 bases, the J end by 4 bases, with 17 bases between. The germline CDR1 and CDR2 sequences are SEHNR and FQNEAQ (reference sequence). The CDR3 consists of 15 residues. CDR3 sequence reads: CASSPPPGVSTEAFF. For the CDR3, the DNA is TGTGCCAGCAGCCCCCCCCCGGGGGTGAGCACTGAAGCTTTCTTT.

The chain is built from TRBV2 and TRBJ1-5; D is unresolved. V lost 5 bases and J lost 2, with 13 bases in between. Germline V gives CDR1 SNHLY, CDR2 FYNNEI. The CDR3 loop spans 15 amino acids. The CDR3 region is CASSRRKGGNQPQHF. The CDR3, as DNA: TGTGCCAGCAGTCGGAGGAAGGGCGGCAATCAGCCCCAGCATTTT.

Worth noting for this clonotype: Since a much larger clone is just one base distant, this may be a read error. The rearrangement joins TRBV19 to TRBJ2-5; D might be TRBD1 (6 bases). CDR1 LNHDA and CDR2 SQIVND come from the germline V gene (reference sequence). This CDR3 contains 16 residues. V was cut by 1 base and J by 3 bases, with 15 bases left in between. The CDR3 region has the DNA TGTGCCAGTAGTATAGCCGCCGGGACAAAGAAAGAGACCCAGTACTTC. Translated, it gives CASSIAAGTKKETQYF.

The sample holds many counts of this clonotype. The chain couples TRBV20-1 to TRBJ1-5; 8 bases agree with TRBD1. CDR1 and CDR2 from the germline V gene are DFQATT and SNEGSKA (reference sequence). The junction had 5 bases not matched to a gene; V was cut back by 5 bases and J by 2 bases. The CDR3 consists of 14 residues. CDR3 loop: CSARTGLGNQPQHF. The DNA for the CDR3 is TGCAGTGCTCGGACAGGGTTGGGCAATCAGCCCCAGCATTTT.

V gene TRBV7-9 combines with J gene TRBJ2-5, with 8 bases matching TRBD2. The CDR3 is 14 residues long. V gave up 5 bases and J gave up 1 base; unmatched junction bases: 3. Germline V lookup: CDR1 SEHNR, CDR2 FQNEAQ (reference sequence). CDR3 residues: CASSGAGGQETQYF. The DNA for the CDR3 is TGTGCCAGCAGCGGGGCGGGGGGCCAAGAGACCCAGTACTTC.

This clonotype was seen many times. The chain carries TRBV5-1 and TRBJ1-2; D possibly corresponds to TRBD1 (5 bases). Looked up from germline, CDR1 is SGHRS and CDR2 is YFSETQ. Trimming removed 3 bases at V and 8 bases at J, with 14 bases between. The length of the CDR3 is 13 residues. The CDR3 DNA reads TGCGCCAGCAGCTCGGACGGGAGGGGCGGCTACACCTTC. Protein product: CASSSDGRGGYTF. Variable domain in full (rest from reference TRBV5-1 and TRBJ1-2): KAGVTQTPRYLIKTRGQQVTLSCSPISGHRSVSWYQQTPGQGLQFLFEYFSETQRNKGNFPGRFSGRQFSNSRSEMNVSTLELGDSALYLCASSSDGRGGYTFGSGTRLTVV.

There are many counts of this clonotype. The chain couples TRBV7-9 to TRBJ2-5; D gene unclear. V lost 1 base and J lost 4, with 16 bases in between. The CDR3 is 16 residues long. The germline V gene encodes CDR1 SEHNR and CDR2 FQNEAQ (reference sequence). DNA of the CDR3: TGTGCCAGCAGCTTAGGGGTCGTCGGATTCTTAGAGACCCAGTACTTC. Residues: CASSLGVVGFLETQYF.

This clonotype came up a few times. The chain has TRBV7-3 and TRBJ2-2; 7 nucleotides agree with TRBD1. After removal of 5 bases from V and 4 bases from J, the junction contained 7 bases not matched to a gene. This CDR3 spans 15 amino acids. The germline V gene encodes CDR1 SGHTA and CDR2 FQGTGA. This chain's CDR3 is CASSPPGQFTGELFF. The CDR3 nucleotides are TGTGCCAGCAGCCCACCGGGACAGTTCACCGGGGAGCTGTTTTTT.

V gene TRBV16 combines with J gene TRBJ1-3; D ambiguous. V gave up 2 bases and J gave up 1 base, with 6 bases separating them. CDR3 size: 14 residues. Germline lookup yields CDR1 KGHSY and CDR2 FQNENV. CDR3 sequence (DNA): TGTGCCAGCAGCCAAATCAGTTCTGGAAACACCATATATTTT. It is translated as CASSQISSGNTIYF.

This clonotype was counted at least ten times. The V gene is TRBV7-9, the J gene TRBJ2-2; TRBD1 matches 7 bases. The CDR3 spans 15 residues. Germline V gene lookup returns CDR1 SEHNR and CDR2 FQNEAQ (reference sequence). V lost 5 bases and J lost 6; bases outside the gene matches: 9. The CDR3 protein is CASSMGQLTPGELFF. CDR3 nucleotide sequence: TGTGCCAGCAGCATGGGACAGCTTACCCCCGGGGAGCTGTTTTTT.

DNA of the CDR3: TGCGCCAGCAGCTCGACAGGACGCGGGGAGCTGTTTTTT. Translating it yields CASSSTGRGELFF. The J gene is TRBJ2-2, the V gene TRBV5-1; a possible D gene is TRBD1 (6 bases). V lost 3 bases to trimming and J lost 7 bases, with 10 bases between them. Germline CDR1 and CDR2: SGHRS and YFSETQ. CDR3 length: 13 amino acids.

V is TRBV19 and J is TRBJ1-1, with D possibly being TRBD1 (6 bases). The CDR3 totals 15 residues. Per the germline V gene, CDR1 is LNHDA and CDR2 is SQIVND (reference sequence). V was cut by 5 bases and J by 2 bases, with 15 bases left in between. The CDR3 DNA sequence: TGTGCCAGTAGTGTGGACAGAAAAGCAAACACTGAAGCTTTCTTT. Protein product: CASSVDRKANTEAFF.